The 4 T cell receptor beta chains in this list originate from one sample, sequenced in a study of blood T cell repertoires in COVID-19. The protocol was immunoSEQ multiplex PCR, while the TCRdb copy is restricted to in-frame clones and leaves out a portion. Of 150,000 to 180,000 clones listed, more than 80% are singletons. Material: peripheral blood. These receptors were taken from a man over 45 with acute or convalescent COVID-19.

In DNA, the CDR3 is TGTGCCAGCCGGGTTGGGGGGAATGGCTACACCTTC. Amino acids: CASRVGGNGYTF. The chain combines TRBV28 with TRBJ1-2; D perhaps matches TRBD1 (5 bases). The CDR3 is 12 residues long. The V end lost 8 bases, the J end lost 6 bases, and 13 bases lay between the germline ends. Germline V gene data show CDR1 as MDHEN and CDR2 as SYDVKM.

The chain uses TRBV7-2 and TRBJ1-1, with D tentatively TRBD1 (6 bases). This CDR3 has 14 amino acids. The germline CDR1 and CDR2 sequences are SGHTA and FQGNSA. Deletions cut 5 bases from V and 1 base from J, with 11 bases between. This chain's CDR3 is CASSPRRGNTEAFF. Here the CDR3 DNA reads TGTGCCAGCAGCCCCCGCAGGGGGAACACTGAAGCTTTCTTT.

CDR3 nucleotides: TGCGCCAGCACCCAACTAGCGGGAGTGATTGACGAGCAGTACTTC. It translates to CASTQLAGVIDEQYF. This chain joins TRBV5-1 and TRBJ2-7, with TRBD2 matching over 11 bases. There are 15 residues in the CDR3. The V gene's germline CDR1 is SGHRS and CDR2 YFSETQ. Trimming cost V 6 bases and J 5 bases; bases outside gene matches: 10.

The chain combines TRBV24-1 with TRBJ2-3, with D unclear. V was pared by 4 bases and J by 2 bases, with 9 bases between. Germline V gene sequence: CDR1 KGHDR, CDR2 SFDVKD. The CDR3 contains 14 residues. For the CDR3, the DNA is TGTGCCACCAGTGAGAACGAGGACACAGATACGCAGTATTTT. This gives the protein CATSENEDTDTQYF.